This T cell receptor beta chain was retrieved from a study of monozygotic twins with inflammatory bowel disease. Study-wide results and caveats: By inverse Simpson index, TCRbeta diversity was lower in IBD patients than in healthy co-twins.

Of note for this clonotype: Its specificity is not known.

TCRalpha and TCRbeta cDNA went through nested PCRs of approximately 16 and 9 cycles, two in total. Following a re-call of the 5' RACE reads, TCRdb has one entry per CDR3 protein and lacks DNA. The table for this sample gives fewer than 200,000 distinct CDR3 sequences. Donors each contributed one blood sample measuring 2 to 2.5 ml. Whole blood without T cell sorting served as the source of isolated total RNA. Sequences were obtained from blood. The TCR originated in a human donor with ulcerative colitis or Crohn's disease, or a healthy co-twin of an affected twin (not recorded which).

The CDR3 spells CASSLGPRTEAFF. The J gene is TRBJ1-1, the V gene TRBV7-2. This CDR3 comprises 13 residues. From germline, CDR1 is SGHTA and CDR2 FQGNSA.